What follows are 20 T cell receptor beta chains derived from one specimen sequenced in a study of shared clonotypes between healthy human individuals. Some clones are missing from TCRdb's copy, which holds only in-frame ones; the method was immunoSEQ multiplex PCR. The sample lists millions of clones; roughly nine tenths were seen once. Input material: naive CD4+ T cells sorted from blood. Subset here: CD45RA+ positively selected. The receptors were sampled from a man younger than 30 in good health.

The rearrangement uses TRBV6-1 and TRBJ2-3; 14 bases are shared with TRBD2. The CDR3 spans 17 residues. CDR1 MNHNS and CDR2 SASEGT come from the germline V gene. V dropped 4 bases and J dropped 5; count of bases not matched to a gene: 8. The CDR3 region has the DNA TGTGCCAGCAGTGCCAAGACTAGCGGGAGGGCCGAAGATACGCAGTATTTT. Translated: CASSAKTSGRAEDTQYF.

This clone was recorded once. The V call is TRBV4-1, the J call TRBJ2-5; 7 bases match TRBD1. V trimming: 0 bases; J trimming: 0 bases; junction bases outside the gene matches: 1. The CDR3 contains 15 residues. CDR1 and CDR2 (germline): MGHRA, YSYEKL. In nucleotides, the CDR3 is TGCGCCAGCAGCCAAGACAGGGGGTACCAAGAGACCCAGTACTTC. Its translation is CASSQDRGYQETQYF.

This chain's CDR3 is CASSLASGSNTEAFF. Written as DNA, the CDR3 is TGTGCCAGCAGCTTAGCCTCAGGCTCGAACACTGAAGCTTTCTTT. The rearrangement links TRBV7-2 to TRBJ1-1; D is ambiguous. Germline assignment: CDR1 SGHTA and CDR2 FQGNSA. V gave up 0 bases and J gave up 1 base, with 9 bases separating them. This CDR3 contains 15 residues.

The J gene is TRBJ1-6, the V gene TRBV19; D not resolved. Germline values: CDR1 LNHDA, CDR2 SQIVND (reference sequence). CDR3 size: 15 residues. Trimming left V 1 base short and J 10 bases short, with 14 bases between. CDR3 in amino acids: CASSIGAGSGSPLHF. As DNA, the CDR3 is TGTGCCAGTAGTATAGGGGCCGGGTCAGGATCACCCCTCCACTTT. Full variable domain (outside the CDR3, taken from reference TRBV19 and TRBJ1-6): DGGITQSPKYLFRKEGQNVTLSCEQNLNHDAMYWYRQDPGQGLRLIYYSQIVNDFQKGDIAEGYSVSREKKESFPLTVTSAQKNPTAFYLCASSIGAGSGSPLHFGNGTRLTVT.

The CDR3 reads CASRGWGDNSPLHF. The CDR3 DNA reads as TGTGCCAGCAGGGGTTGGGGGGACAATTCACCCCTCCACTTT. This chain joins TRBV14 and TRBJ1-6; a possible D gene is TRBD1 (5 bases). This CDR3 is built from 14 residues. V was trimmed by 6 bases and J by 7 bases, leaving 13 bases between them. Looked up from germline, CDR1 is SGHDN and CDR2 is FVKESK.

The V call is TRBV5-1, the J call TRBJ1-1; D not certain. Germline V gene lookup returns CDR1 SGHRS and CDR2 YFSETQ. The V end lost 5 bases, the J end lost 4 bases, and 12 bases lay between the germline ends. CDR3 length: 13 amino acids. Here the CDR3 reads CASRGQAGTEAFF. CDR3 nucleotide sequence: TGCGCCAGCAGGGGTCAGGCGGGCACTGAAGCTTTCTTT. The complete variable domain, with remaining parts taken from reference TRBV5-1 and TRBJ1-1, reads KAGVTQTPRYLIKTRGQQVTLSCSPISGHRSVSWYQQTPGQGLQFLFEYFSETQRNKGNFPGRFSGRQFSNSRSEMNVSTLELGDSALYLCASRGQAGTEAFFGQGTRLTVV.

Details on this clone: Other DNA sequences in this specimen translate into the identical CDR3. The CDR3 spells CASSLEPSGSSYNEQFF. The CDR3 DNA is TGCGCCAGCAGCTTGGAACCCTCCGGGAGCTCCTACAATGAGCAGTTCTTC. The V call is TRBV5-1, the J call TRBJ2-1; tentatively, D is TRBD2 (6 bases). The V end lost 0 bases, the J end lost 0 bases, and 13 bases lay between the germline ends. Germline V gene sequence: CDR1 SGHRS, CDR2 YFSETQ. The CDR3 spans 17 residues. The whole variable domain, remainder taken from reference TRBV5-1 and TRBJ2-1, is KAGVTQTPRYLIKTRGQQVTLSCSPISGHRSVSWYQQTPGQGLQFLFEYFSETQRNKGNFPGRFSGRQFSNSRSEMNVSTLELGDSALYLCASSLEPSGSSYNEQFFGPGTRLTVL.

In DNA, the CDR3 is TGTGCCAGTATTCAGGGGGCGAACACTGAAGCTTTCTTT. Translating it yields CASIQGANTEAFF. This rearrangement joins TRBV19 to TRBJ1-1; 8 bases agree with TRBD1. Per germline, CDR1 LNHDA and CDR2 SQIVND (reference sequence). The CDR3 covers 13 residues. V lost 7 bases and J lost 1; bases outside the gene matches: 2.

This clone was seen only once. The chain employs TRBV19 and TRBJ2-2; D not certain. The CDR3 runs to 17 residues. In germline, CDR1 is LNHDA, CDR2 SQIVND (reference sequence). Trimming shortened V by 6 bases and J by 0 bases, and 17 bases separated the two germline ends. CDR3 DNA sequence: TGTGCCAGTAGCCCGGAGCTGGTCATTTCGAACACCGGGGAGCTGTTTTTT. Translation gives CASSPELVISNTGELFF. Using reference TRBV19 and TRBJ2-2 for the parts outside the CDR3, the full variable domain is DGGITQSPKYLFRKEGQNVTLSCEQNLNHDAMYWYRQDPGQGLRLIYYSQIVNDFQKGDIAEGYSVSREKKESFPLTVTSAQKNPTAFYLCASSPELVISNTGELFFGEGSRLTVL.

The CDR3 bases are TGTGCCAGCAGCCACAGACAGGGTCGGTACGAGCAGTACTTC. It codes for CASSHRQGRYEQYF. This rearrangement joins TRBV14 to TRBJ2-7, with 7 nucleotides matching TRBD1. The CDR3 runs to 14 residues. Germline values: CDR1 SGHDN, CDR2 FVKESK. After removal of 3 bases from V and 4 bases from J, the junction contained 6 bases not matched to a gene.

This chain uses TRBV28 with TRBJ2-3; 8 bases match TRBD1. The V gene end was trimmed by 2 bases and the J gene end by 6 bases; junction bases not matched to a gene: 7. CDR3 length equals 15 residues. Germline CDR1 is MDHEN and CDR2 is SYDVKM. The CDR3 DNA reads as TGTGCCAGCAGTTTAGCGGACAGGGCGGCGGATACGCAGTATTTT. Protein sequence: CASSLADRAADTQYF. The whole variable domain, remainder taken from reference TRBV28 and TRBJ2-3, is DVKVTQSSRYLVKRTGEKVFLECVQDMDHENMFWYRQDPGLGLRLIYFSYDVKMKEKGDIPEGYSVSREKKERFSLILESASTNQTSMYLCASSLADRAADTQYFGPGTRLTVL.

The V gene is TRBV5-1, the J gene TRBJ2-5, with D perhaps TRBD2 (5 bases). The CDR3 totals 15 residues. V was shortened by 3 bases and J by 1 base, with 13 bases between the two germline ends. Germline V gene lookup returns CDR1 SGHRS and CDR2 YFSETQ. The CDR3 coding sequence is TGCGCCAGCAGCTCTGTCACTCTAGCCCAAGAGACCCAGTACTTC. It is translated as CASSSVTLAQETQYF.

The J gene is TRBJ1-1, the V gene TRBV7-9; TRBD1 is a possible D gene (6 bases). CDR1 is SEHNR, CDR2 FQNEAQ, per germline (reference sequence). The CDR3 covers 16 residues. Between the trimmed V and J ends, which lost 3 bases and 0 bases, there was a span of 14 bases. CDR3 protein: CASSLGTGHLNTEAFF. The CDR3 DNA is TGTGCCAGCAGCTTGGGAACGGGACACCTGAACACTGAAGCTTTCTTT. Filled out from reference TRBV7-9 and TRBJ1-1, the complete variable domain reads DTGVSQNPRHKITKRGQNVTFRCDPISEHNRLYWYRQTLGQGPEFLTYFQNEAQLEKSRLLSDRFSAERPKGSFSTLEIQRTEQGDSAMYLCASSLGTGHLNTEAFFGQGTRLTVV.

The V gene is TRBV18, the J gene TRBJ1-6; 9 nucleotides agree with TRBD1. V lost 2 bases, J lost 10 bases, and 6 bases stayed unmatched. Germline assignment: CDR1 KGHSH and CDR2 LQKENI. This CDR3 contains 15 residues. The CDR3 here is CASSPGTGSQSPLHF. The CDR3 DNA reads TGTGCCAGCTCACCAGGGACAGGGTCCCAATCACCCCTCCACTTT.

The V and J genes are TRBV6-1 and TRBJ2-1, with 8 bases identical to TRBD2. The V segment lost 7 bases and the J segment 7 bases; nucleotides outside the gene matches: 9. The CDR3 length is 14 residues. Germline loops: CDR1 MNHNS, CDR2 SASEGT. DNA for the CDR3: TGTGCCAGCAATCGAGCGGGGGCGCTTAATGAGCAGTTCTTC. As protein: CASNRAGALNEQFF.

This chain joins TRBV19 and TRBJ1-5; D may be TRBD1 (6 bases). The CDR3 spans 15 residues. The ends were cut back, 6 bases at V and 2 bases at J, with 14 bases in the middle. Germline CDR1 and CDR2: LNHDA and SQIVND (reference sequence). The CDR3 sequence: CASRQGAVGNQPQHF. CDR3 nucleotide sequence: TGTGCCAGTAGACAGGGAGCCGTCGGCAATCAGCCCCAGCATTTT.

V usage is TRBV7-2 and J usage is TRBJ1-3; D gene ambiguous. CDR1 and CDR2 from the germline V gene are SGHTA and FQGNSA. Trimming took off 1 base at V and 2 bases at J, with 3 bases between the two ends. This CDR3 has 13 residues. The DNA for the CDR3 is TGTGCCAGCAGCTTAGACCCTGGAAACACCATATATTTT. It translates to CASSLDPGNTIYF. The complete variable domain, with remaining parts taken from reference TRBV7-2 and TRBJ1-3, reads GAGVSQSPSNKVTEKGKDVELRCDPISGHTALYWYRQSLGQGLEFLIYFQGNSAPDKSGLPSDRFSAERTGGSVSTLTIQRTQQEDSAVYLCASSLDPGNTIYFGEGSWLTVV.

The chain recombines TRBV18 with TRBJ2-3, with 11 nucleotides matching TRBD2. This CDR3 region has 17 residues. Germline V gene data show CDR1 as KGHSH and CDR2 as LQKENI. V was pared by 3 bases and J by 6 bases, with 11 bases of the junction left unmatched. The DNA for the CDR3 is TGTGCCAGCTCACCTTGGCCTTTAGCGGGGGGGCTCGATACGCAGTATTTT. Protein sequence: CASSPWPLAGGLDTQYF.

As regards this clone: Other DNA sequences of this sample code for an identical CDR3. This rearrangement joins TRBV10-1 to TRBJ2-5; 10 bases map to TRBD1. Germline CDR1 reads WNHNN; CDR2 reads SYGVQD (reference sequence). The J segment lost 4 bases and the V segment lost 6 bases, leaving 2 bases of the junction unmatched. The CDR3 extends over 13 amino acids. The CDR3 loop is CASSRDRGETQYF. The CDR3 nucleotides are TGCGCCAGCAGCCGGGACAGGGGAGAGACCCAGTACTTC.

In the case of this clone: The identical CDR3 is also encoded by other nucleotide sequences in the sample. V gene TRBV10-3 combines with J gene TRBJ1-1; the D is unclear. Trimming stripped 4 bases from V and 5 bases from J, with 8 bases between. Germline lookup yields CDR1 ENHRY and CDR2 SYGVKD. The CDR3 is 12 amino acids. CDR3 DNA sequence: TGTGCCATCAGTGCCCCGGGAACTGAAGCTTTCTTT. This codes for CAISAPGTEAFF.